The present entry profiles one T cell receptor (beta chain) with its context. Its antigen is undetermined. The data were obtained in a study of T cell responses to AZD1222 COVID-19 vaccine. Study-level results: Donors in the cohort were predominantly white British and more often female, and clonal diversity was possibly underestimated. Repertoire sampling was restricted to post-peak T cell response timepoints.

The germline CDR1 and CDR2 sequences are LNHNV and YYDKDF (reference sequence). The V and J ends lost 3 bases and 5 bases respectively, with 10 bases between them. This CDR3 contains 13 residues. TCRdb's table, derived via immunoSEQ multiplex PCR, lists solely in-frame clones and lacks some. Here the sample spans approximately 160,000 clones, roughly 87% being singletons. This specimen was peripheral blood, taken on day 0 of AZD1222 vaccination. The receptor's source is an adult in good health. The chain employs TRBV15 and TRBJ1-2; TRBD1 might be the D (6 bases). CDR3 residues: CATSSGGVYGYTF. The CDR3 bases are TGTGCCACCAGCAGCGGGGGCGTGTATGGCTACACCTTC.